The 27 T cell receptor beta chains below all came from one sample that was sequenced in a study of human T cells and chemical hapten exposure (dated by TCRdb to the early 2020s). Explained via the paper, the time point label denotes: patch test 1, 2 weeks after DPC sensitization. The treatment or condition label of this sample denotes: therapeutic diphenylcyclopropenone sensitization with weekly scalp DPC. To prepare the library, RACE was applied. The reads were generated on a NextSeq 500. TCRdb trimmed public reads at Q25 via fastp, called clones via MiXCR and kept in-frame beta chains. Every distinct CDR3 protein forms one entry, paired with its most common genes and DNA. The sample includes about 100,000 distinct CDR3 sequences, with 11% observed a single time. The top ten constitute under 4.5% of the sample. Here the sequenced sample was whole blood, taken in connection with sensitization to the hapten diphenylcyclopropenone (DPC). These receptors were collected from a woman in her forties with alopecia areata. Some clones in this sample may be carry-over from other donors' samples.

This clonotype was recorded only once. V usage is TRBV29-1 and J usage is TRBJ2-5; 8 nucleotides match TRBD2. Germline CDR1 reads SQVTM; CDR2 reads ANQGSEA. CDR3 length: 13 amino acids. V dropped 6 bases and J dropped 5; count of bases not matched to a gene: 8. CDR3 DNA: TGCAGCGTAACCGGGACTAGGAGGGAGACCCAGTACTTC. Protein sequence: CSVTGTRRETQYF.

This clonotype was detected ten times or more. This chain connects TRBV3-1 to TRBJ2-1, with no clear D. Deletions cut 4 bases from V and 9 bases from J, with 13 bases between. Germline V gives CDR1 LGHDT, CDR2 YNNKEL (reference sequence). The CDR3 totals 13 residues. Here the CDR3 DNA reads TGTGCCAGCAGCCCCGTCCTAGAAGCTGAGCAGTTCTTC. The encoded protein is CASSPVLEAEQFF.

This clonotype was counted a few times. The rearrangement uses TRBV29-1 and TRBJ2-5; possible D gene TRBD2, 5 bases. Looked up from germline, CDR1 is SQVTM and CDR2 is ANQGSEA. V was shortened by 4 bases and J by 4 bases, with 7 bases between the two germline ends. The CDR3 runs 11 residues. The CDR3 is CSVARGETQYF. As DNA, the CDR3 is TGCAGCGTTGCCCGGGGAGAGACCCAGTACTTC. The whole variable domain, filled in from reference TRBV29-1 and TRBJ2-5, reads SAVISQKPSRDICQRGTSLTIQCQVDSQVTMMFWYRQQPGQSLTLIATANQGSEATYESGFVIDKFPISRPNLTFSTLTVSNMSPEDSSIYLCSVARGETQYFGPGTRLLVL.

The rearrangement links TRBV7-2 to TRBJ2-2; the match to TRBD2 covers 9 bases. The CDR3 has 17 residues. Unmatched junction bases numbered 13, after V lost 5 bases and J lost 6 bases. Per germline, CDR1 SGHTA and CDR2 FQGNSA. In DNA form, the CDR3 reads TGTGCCAGCAGCCCAATAGCGGGAGTCTCCCCCGCCGGGGAGCTGTTTTTT. Residues: CASSPIAGVSPAGELFF.

The sample holds many counts of this clonotype. CDR3 coding DNA: TGTGCCAGTAGTATAGCCTCCGGAAAGACCTTC. It translates to CASSIASGKTF. The chain combines TRBV19 with TRBJ1-2; no firm D call. The CDR3 has 11 amino acids. CDR1 and CDR2 (germline): LNHDA, SQIVND (reference sequence). Trimming removed 1 base from V and 14 bases from J, with 11 bases in between.

There are many counts of this clonotype. The rearrangement joins TRBV12-3 or TRBV12-4 to TRBJ1-6; 11 bases are a match to TRBD1. V was pared by 5 bases and J by 7 bases, with 4 bases of the junction left unmatched. The CDR3 loop spans 15 amino acids. The CDR3 coding sequence is TGTGCCAGCAGTAAAGGGACAGGGGGAAATTCACCCCTCCACTTT. Its protein is CASSKGTGGNSPLHF.

This clonotype was counted ten times or more. The gene calls are TRBV28 and TRBJ2-3; no reliable D call. Germline V gene lookup returns CDR1 MDHEN and CDR2 SYDVKM. V gave up 3 bases and J gave up 0 bases, with 7 bases separating them. The CDR3 runs 14 residues. The CDR3 sequence: CASSLPGSTDTQYF. The CDR3 DNA reads TGTGCCAGCAGTTTGCCCGGGAGCACAGATACGCAGTATTTT.

This clonotype has a handful of counts. The junction departs from the called germline gene at one end, perhaps through a read error. The chain has TRBV29-1 and TRBJ1-2; 7 nucleotides match TRBD1. CDR3 length: 14 residues. Germline V gene sequence: CDR1 SQVTM, CDR2 ANQGSEA. The CDR3 protein is CSVKDRVFGYGYTF. CDR3 coding DNA: TGCAGCGTTAAAGACAGGGTTTTCGGCTATGGCTACACCTTC.

This clonotype came up many times. The gene calls are TRBV5-6 and TRBJ2-7, with 12 nucleotides matching TRBD2. The CDR3 consists of 14 residues. Trimming took 4 bases from V and 5 from J; bases not matched to a gene: 4. Germline assignment: CDR1 SGHDT and CDR2 YYEEEE. Here the CDR3 DNA reads TGTGCCAGCAGCGGGACTAGCGGGTCCCACGAGCAGTACTTC. Protein product: CASSGTSGSHEQYF.

A few counts support this clonotype. This sequence joins TRBV27 and TRBJ2-6; the D gene is possibly TRBD1 (6 bases). Germline assignment: CDR1 MNHEY and CDR2 SMNVEV (reference sequence). The CDR3 consists of 17 residues. V lost 5 bases and J lost 0, with 14 bases in between. CDR3 sequence reads: CASSPGQKSSGANVLTF. CDR3 nucleotides: TGTGCCAGCAGTCCGGGACAAAAGAGCTCTGGGGCCAACGTCCTGACTTTC. The full variable domain, with the rest looked up from reference TRBV27 and TRBJ2-6, is EAQVTQNPRYLITVTGKKLTVTCSQNMNHEYMSWYRQDPGLGLRQIYYSMNVEVTDKGDVPEGYKVSRKEKRNFPLILESPSPNQTSLYFCASSPGQKSSGANVLTFGAGSRLTVL.

The table lists this clonotype with a few counts. V usage is TRBV30 and J usage is TRBJ1-5; D might be TRBD1 (5 bases). Trimming took 3 bases from V and 0 from J, leaving 9 bases between them. The CDR3 sequence is 14 residues long. The germline V gene encodes CDR1 GTSNPN and CDR2 SVGIG (reference sequence). DNA of the CDR3: TGTGCCTGGAGCCAGGGCTATAGCAATCAGCCCCAGCATTTT. It specifies CAWSQGYSNQPQHF.

This clonotype came up many times. The chain employs TRBV29-1 and TRBJ2-3; D might be TRBD2 (5 bases). The CDR3 extends over 14 amino acids. Trimming cost V 6 bases and J 0 bases, with 13 bases left between them. Germline CDR1 and CDR2: SQVTM and ANQGSEA. Here the CDR3 reads CSVQKSGSTDTQYF. CDR3 nucleotide sequence: TGCAGCGTCCAAAAGTCGGGAAGCACAGATACGCAGTATTTT.

This chain uses TRBV6-6 with TRBJ1-4; D gene unclear. The germline V and J ends were trimmed by 0 bases and 4 bases, with 6 bases remaining between them. The CDR3 consists of 14 residues. Germline lookup yields CDR1 MNHNY and CDR2 SVGAGI (reference sequence). The CDR3 DNA follows: TGTGCCAGCAGTTACTCCGGCTTTAATGAAAAACTGTTTTTT. This codes for CASSYSGFNEKLFF.

The V call is TRBV6-2 or TRBV6-3, the J call TRBJ1-2; D is uncertain. Germline V CDR1 and CDR2: MNHEY, SVGEGT. The CDR3 consists of 16 residues. V lost 6 bases and J 3 bases, leaving 20 bases between the germline ends. CDR3 coding DNA: TGTGCCAGCAGCCAACACCCGCGAAACTGGGACTATGGCTACACCTTC. It codes for CASSQHPRNWDYGYTF.

This sequence joins TRBV28 and TRBJ1-5, with D unclear. Germline lookup yields CDR1 MDHEN and CDR2 SYDVKM. Between the trimmed V and J ends, which lost 6 bases and 11 bases, there was a span of 14 bases. This CDR3 contains 12 residues. Here the CDR3 DNA reads TGTGCCAGCAGCCCAGGTTGGGGAGCCCAGCATTTT. Its translation is CASSPGWGAQHF.

This clonotype has at least ten counts. The V and J genes are TRBV29-1 and TRBJ1-1; D is undetermined. Germline V lookup: CDR1 SQVTM, CDR2 ANQGSEA. The ends were cut back, 4 bases at V and 8 bases at J, with 8 bases in the middle. The CDR3 length is 10 residues. CDR3 region: CSVGALEAFF. The CDR3 nucleotides are TGCAGCGTTGGGGCCCTCGAAGCTTTCTTT.

Ten or more counts support this clonotype. The genes are TRBV7-2 and TRBJ2-5; D gene unclear. V was clipped by 3 bases and J by 5 bases, with 7 bases between them. From germline, CDR1 is SGHTA and CDR2 FQGNSA. The CDR3 consists of 12 residues. The CDR3 sequence: CASSFYFETQYF. CDR3 nucleotides: TGTGCCAGCAGCTTTTACTTTGAGACCCAGTACTTC.

The V and J genes are TRBV7-2 and TRBJ2-7; TRBD1 matches 9 bases. The germline V gene encodes CDR1 SGHTA and CDR2 FQGNSA. The CDR3 has 16 amino acids. Trimming cost V 2 bases and J 4 bases; bases outside gene matches: 9. In DNA form, the CDR3 reads TGTGCCAGCAGCTTATTTCTTACGGGACAGGGTTACGAGCAGTACTTC. Its protein is CASSLFLTGQGYEQYF.

Regarding this clonotype: Compared with germline, one end of the junction differs, possibly owing to a read error. V gene TRBV7-2 combines with J gene TRBJ2-7; the D gene could be TRBD1 or TRBD2 (5 bases each). Germline loops: CDR1 SGHTA, CDR2 FQGNSA. The CDR3 is 11 amino acids. Written as DNA, the CDR3 is TGTGCCAGCAGCTCCGGGGCCCGTTGGTCCTTC. Protein: CASSSGARWSF.

The sample holds many counts of this clonotype. J is TRBJ1-5 and V is TRBV7-6, with D possibly TRBD1 on 6 matching bases. Trimming left V 1 base short and J 4 bases short, with 17 bases between. The CDR3 has 17 amino acids. CDR1 SGHVS and CDR2 FNYEAQ come from the germline V gene. The CDR3 bases are TGTGCCAGCAGCTTAGTCCCCGCGACGACAGGAAATCAGCCCCAGCATTTT. Amino acids: CASSLVPATTGNQPQHF. Full variable domain (missing parts from reference TRBV7-6 and TRBJ1-5): GAGVSQSPRYKVTKRGQDVALRCDPISGHVSLYWYRQALGQGPEFLTYFNYEAQQDKSGLPNDRFSAERPEGSISTLTIQRTEQRDSAMYRCASSLVPATTGNQPQHFGDGTRLSIL.

The sample holds many counts of this clonotype. The V and J genes are TRBV6-2 or TRBV6-3 and TRBJ2-2; D is ambiguous. CDR1 and CDR2 from the germline V gene are MNHEY and SVGEGT. The CDR3 loop spans 13 amino acids. Trimming left V 6 bases short and J 1 base short, with 6 bases between. CDR3 in amino acids: CASRRENTGELFF. In DNA form, the CDR3 reads TGTGCCAGCAGAAGGGAGAACACCGGGGAGCTGTTTTTT.

This clonotype was detected only a few times. The chain couples TRBV27 to TRBJ2-7, with 7 positions matching TRBD2. This CDR3 has 17 amino acids. Unmatched junction bases numbered 12, after V lost 1 base and J lost 3 bases. From germline, CDR1 is MNHEY and CDR2 SMNVEV (reference sequence). The CDR3 DNA is TGTGCCAGCAGTTTATTCGTTACCAGGGAGGGAGGCTACGAGCAGTACTTC. This codes for CASSLFVTREGGYEQYF.

Only a few counts were recorded for this clonotype. This rearrangement joins TRBV7-2 to TRBJ2-5; 7 bases are shared with TRBD2. Germline V gives CDR1 SGHTA, CDR2 FQGNSA. The V and J ends lost 4 bases and 3 bases, in that order; junction bases with no gene match: 2. The CDR3 length is 13 residues. This chain's CDR3 is CASSSGLEETQYF. The CDR3 DNA is TGTGCCAGCAGCTCTGGACTAGAAGAGACCCAGTACTTC.

This clonotype was recorded many times. This chain uses TRBV20-1 with TRBJ2-2; tentatively, D is TRBD2 (7 bases). V lost 3 bases to trimming and J lost 3 bases, with 14 bases between them. This CDR3 has 15 residues. The V gene's germline CDR1 is DFQATT and CDR2 SNEGSKA (reference sequence). This CDR3 is CSARAAGADTGELFF. In DNA, the CDR3 is TGCAGTGCTAGGGCCGCGGGGGCCGACACCGGGGAGCTGTTTTTT.

Of note for this clonotype: This may be a read error, as it is one base from a much larger clone. The V and J genes are TRBV6-5 and TRBJ1-6, with TRBD1 as a possible D gene (5 bases). Looked up from germline, CDR1 is MNHEY and CDR2 is SVGAGI. The CDR3 is made up of 19 amino acids. Here the CDR3 DNA reads TGTGCCATCAGTTACTCGATGTCGGCAGGGAGCTCCTATAATTCACCCCTCCACTTT. As protein: CAISYSMSAGSSYNSPLHF.

The sample holds many counts of this clonotype. The chain links TRBV7-2 to TRBJ2-3; 11 nucleotides line up with TRBD2. CDR1 is SGHTA and CDR2 is FQGNSA in the germline V gene. V dropped 1 base and J dropped 4; count of bases not matched to a gene: 10. The CDR3 totals 18 residues. This CDR3 is CASSLGGLAGGRADTQYF. Here the CDR3 DNA reads TGTGCCAGCAGCTTAGGTGGTCTAGCGGGAGGTAGGGCAGATACGCAGTATTTT.

This clonotype has more than one count but fewer than ten. The V gene is TRBV7-9, the J gene TRBJ1-1, with D uncertain. V was shortened by 0 bases and J by 1 base, with 6 bases between the two germline ends. The CDR3 spans 14 residues. CDR1 and CDR2 from the germline V gene are SEHNR and FQNEAQ (reference sequence). CDR3 coding DNA: TGTGCCAGCAGCTTAGCGGTAGGGAACACTGAAGCTTTCTTT. Translation: CASSLAVGNTEAFF.